One sample yielded the 32 T cell receptor beta chains listed below, sequenced in a study of technical replicates of blood from several donors (dated by TCRdb to 2016 to 2017). The library was made by the immunoSEQ multiplex PCR assay. TCRdb carries this immuneACCESS record with in-frame sequences only. Its versions omit some clonotypes, under half of them owing to an unresolved V gene in the studies checked, with the rest unexplained. The sample table lists 50,000 to 65,000 clones, 85% to 90% of them with a count of one. The top ten clonotypes cover around 4.9% of the sample. What was sequenced was PBMCs. Every receptor here comes from a human donor in good health. Some clones in this sample may be carry-over from other donors' samples.

The gene calls are TRBV2 and TRBJ2-1; 10 nucleotides line up with TRBD2. With 11 bases clipped from V and 7 bases from J, the junction kept 14 bases outside the gene matches. The germline CDR1 and CDR2 sequences are SNHLY and FYNNEI. This CDR3 comprises 15 residues. CDR3 DNA sequence: TGTGCCTCGCGATTAGAAGCGGGAGGGGTTAATGAGCAGTTCTTC. This sequence encodes CASRLEAGGVNEQFF.

The chain has TRBV18 and TRBJ2-2; TRBD1 matches 10 bases. Germline CDR1 and CDR2: KGHSH and LQKENI. The ends lost 0 bases at V and 5 bases at J; junction bases unmatched: 0. The CDR3 totals 15 residues. Here the CDR3 reads CASSPPGQGTGELFF. In DNA form, the CDR3 reads TGTGCCAGCTCACCACCGGGACAGGGGACCGGGGAGCTGTTTTTT. Complete variable domain (other parts from reference TRBV18 and TRBJ2-2): NAGVMQNPRHLVRRRGQEARLRCSPMKGHSHVYWYRQLPEEGLKFMVYLQKENIIDESGMPKERFSAEFPKEGPSILRIQQVVRGDSAAYFCASSPPGQGTGELFFGEGSRLTVL.

The chain combines TRBV18 with TRBJ1-6; 8 bases match TRBD1. Germline assignment: CDR1 KGHSH and CDR2 LQKENI. Germline trimming cut 2 bases from V and 7 bases from J; bases unmatched to any gene: 7. The CDR3 loop spans 16 amino acids. The CDR3 is CASSPRTGYDNSPLHF. CDR3 DNA: TGTGCCAGCTCACCAAGGACAGGGTACGACAATTCACCCCTCCACTTT.

CDR3 sequence: CASSGAPGGTEAFF. The DNA of the CDR3 is TGCGCCAGCAGCGGGGCACCCGGGGGCACTGAAGCTTTCTTT. This rearrangement joins TRBV5-1 to TRBJ1-1; a weak D match, TRBD1 (5 bases). Trimming stripped 4 bases from V and 4 bases from J, with 14 bases between. The CDR3 is 14 amino acids. The V gene's germline CDR1 is SGHRS and CDR2 YFSETQ.

This chain joins TRBV6-1 and TRBJ2-1; 11 bases fit TRBD2. Germline loops: CDR1 MNHNS, CDR2 SASEGT. The V and J ends lost 2 bases and 10 bases, in that order; junction bases with no gene match: 10. The CDR3 runs to 16 residues. CDR3 DNA: TGTGCCAGCAGTGAATGGCTAGCGGGAGGCCTGGGGGAGCAGTTCTTC. The encoded protein is CASSEWLAGGLGEQFF.

The V call is TRBV30, the J call TRBJ1-5; TRBD1 aligns across 8 bases. The V and J ends lost 0 bases and 4 bases, in that order; junction bases with no gene match: 5. Germline CDR1 reads GTSNPN; CDR2 reads SVGIG (reference sequence). The CDR3 extends over 15 amino acids. This chain's CDR3 is CAWSVQTGENQPQHF. CDR3 nucleotides: TGTGCCTGGAGTGTACAGACAGGGGAAAATCAGCCCCAGCATTTT.

This clone was found once. The J gene is TRBJ2-3, the V gene TRBV11-1; D is uncertain. Per germline, CDR1 SGHAT and CDR2 FQDESV (reference sequence). The CDR3 has 13 residues. Trimming took off 3 bases at V and 4 bases at J, with 8 bases between the two ends. The CDR3 loop reads CASSLSTADTQYF. The CDR3 DNA is TGTGCCAGCAGCTTGAGTACGGCAGATACGCAGTATTTT.

This clone was counted a single time. This chain joins TRBV19 and TRBJ1-1; 7 positions agree with TRBD1. Trimming cost V 4 bases and J 4 bases; bases outside gene matches: 3. The CDR3 runs 13 residues. The germline V gene has CDR1 LNHDA and CDR2 SQIVND (reference sequence). DNA for the CDR3: TGTGCCAGTAGTAACCAGGGGGTCACTGAAGCTTTCTTT. As protein: CASSNQGVTEAFF.

This chain connects TRBV5-1 to TRBJ2-7; 8 nucleotides line up with TRBD1. Trimming took 0 bases from V and 1 from J; bases not matched to a gene: 3. The CDR3 is 15 amino acids. CDR1 and CDR2 (germline): SGHRS, YFSETQ. DNA for the CDR3: TGCGCCAGCAGCTTGGGGGGGACAGGTTCCTACGAGCAGTACTTC. This codes for CASSLGGTGSYEQYF.

CDR3 DNA sequence: TGCGCCAGCAGCTTGGGAGACAGAAGTTCACCCCTCCACTTT. This codes for CASSLGDRSSPLHF. The J gene is TRBJ1-6, the V gene TRBV5-1, with a tentative D call TRBD1 (5 bases). This CDR3 is built from 14 residues. Per germline, CDR1 SGHRS and CDR2 YFSETQ. V lost 0 bases and J lost 9, with 10 bases in between.

The genes are TRBV7-2 and TRBJ2-5; TRBD2 matches at 11 bases. This CDR3 has 19 amino acids. J was trimmed by 4 bases and V by 1 base; bases with no gene match: 14. Germline assignment: CDR1 SGHTA and CDR2 FQGNSA. CDR3 amino acids: CASSLVAGGPVSLAETQYF. DNA of the CDR3: TGTGCCAGCAGCTTAGTAGCGGGGGGGCCAGTATCGTTGGCAGAGACCCAGTACTTC.

The gene calls are TRBV4-1 and TRBJ1-5; D call uncertain. Germline CDR1 MGHRA, CDR2 YSYEKL. CDR3 size: 19 residues. Trimming removed 4 bases from V and 0 bases from J, with 22 bases in between. CDR3 DNA: TGCGCCAGCAGCCCCTCCGGGTCCCTCCACGCTTTTAGCAATCAGCCCCAGCATTTT. It is translated as CASSPSGSLHAFSNQPQHF.

This rearrangement joins TRBV7-2 to TRBJ2-3; tentative D call: TRBD2 (6 bases). Deletions cut 4 bases from V and 2 bases from J, with 13 bases between. Germline V gene data show CDR1 as SGHTA and CDR2 as FQGNSA. This CDR3 contains 15 residues. In nucleotides, the CDR3 is TGTGCCAGCAGCTCCCCTAGCGCCTTCACAGATACGCAGTATTTT. Residues: CASSSPSAFTDTQYF.

The V call is TRBV7-9, the J call TRBJ2-7; D remains ambiguous. Trimming took off 1 base at V and 1 base at J, with 11 bases between the two ends. This CDR3 is 15 amino acids long. Germline lookup yields CDR1 SEHNR and CDR2 FQNEAQ (reference sequence). Here the CDR3 reads CASSLDGYSSYEQYF. CDR3 nucleotide sequence: TGTGCCAGCAGCTTAGACGGTTACTCTTCCTACGAGCAGTACTTC.

This clone has just one count. V usage is TRBV7-2 and J usage is TRBJ2-7, with a weak D call TRBD1 (6 bases). This CDR3 is built from 14 residues. Germline CDR1 is SGHTA and CDR2 is FQGNSA. V was clipped by 1 base and J by 5 bases, with 12 bases between them. The CDR3 protein is CASSLDRVAHEQYF. The CDR3 bases are TGTGCCAGCAGCTTAGACAGGGTGGCCCACGAGCAGTACTTC.

The chain is built from TRBV6-5 and TRBJ1-4; D may be TRBD1 (6 bases). V shed 10 bases and J shed 8 bases, with 11 bases lying between them. Germline values: CDR1 MNHEY, CDR2 SVGAGI. The length of the CDR3 is 11 residues. CDR3 DNA sequence: TGTGCCACTGGGCAGGGGGAAAAACTGTTTTTT. Protein: CATGQGEKLFF.

The chain couples TRBV9 to TRBJ1-1; D gene ambiguous. Trimming took off 4 bases at V and 1 base at J, with 8 bases between the two ends. The CDR3 runs to 13 residues. Germline V gene sequence: CDR1 SGDLS, CDR2 YYNGEE. The DNA of the CDR3 is TGTGCCAGCAGCACGACACCGAACACTGAAGCTTTCTTT. This sequence encodes CASSTTPNTEAFF.

CDR3 region: CASSLGGTGATGTEAFF. CDR3 coding DNA: TGTGCCAGCAGCTTAGGTGGGACAGGGGCGACGGGGACTGAAGCTTTCTTT. The chain has TRBV7-9 and TRBJ1-1; 10 bases agree with TRBD1. The germline gives CDR1 SEHNR, CDR2 FQNEAQ (reference sequence). V gave up 1 base and J gave up 5 bases; unmatched junction bases: 10. CDR3 length equals 17 residues.

This chain links TRBV5-8 with TRBJ1-1; no definite D call. V lost 0 bases and J lost 4, with 7 bases in between. The CDR3 has 13 amino acids. The germline V gene encodes CDR1 SGHTS and CDR2 YDEGEE. The CDR3 reads CASSLDQVTEAFF. The CDR3 nucleotides are TGTGCCAGCAGCTTGGATCAGGTCACTGAAGCTTTCTTT.

The V call is TRBV6-1, the J call TRBJ2-1; 9 nucleotides line up with TRBD1. CDR1 is MNHNS, CDR2 SASEGT, per germline. The CDR3 is made up of 15 amino acids. The V segment lost 3 bases and the J segment 8 bases; nucleotides outside the gene matches: 8. The CDR3 DNA sequence: TGTGCCAGCAGTGAGGGACAGGGTAATTACGATGAGCAGTTCTTC. Protein: CASSEGQGNYDEQFF.

The V and J genes are TRBV18 and TRBJ2-7, with D perhaps TRBD1 (6 bases). Germline CDR1 KGHSH, CDR2 LQKENI. The V end lost 2 bases, the J end lost 4 bases, and 15 bases lay between the germline ends. This CDR3 spans 15 amino acids. The CDR3 is CASSPSRGLSYEQYF. The CDR3 DNA reads as TGTGCCAGCTCACCAAGCAGGGGTCTCTCTTACGAGCAGTACTTC.

The chain has TRBV6-5 and TRBJ2-7; D not resolved. The germline V and J ends were trimmed by 2 bases and 2 bases, with 7 bases remaining between them. The CDR3 length is 13 residues. Germline values: CDR1 MNHEY, CDR2 SVGAGI. The CDR3 nucleotides read TGTGCCAGCAGTTACAGTGGAGCCTACGAGCAGTACTTC. This sequence encodes CASSYSGAYEQYF.

The chain carries TRBV7-2 and TRBJ1-1; D remains unclear. CDR3 size: 14 residues. V was clipped by 1 base and J by 5 bases, with 11 bases between them. In germline, CDR1 is SGHTA, CDR2 FQGNSA. The CDR3 protein is CASSLVVSGTEAFF. CDR3 bases: TGTGCCAGCAGCTTAGTAGTCTCGGGGACTGAAGCTTTCTTT.

The rearrangement joins TRBV27 to TRBJ1-2, with 8 nucleotides matching TRBD1. CDR1 and CDR2 from the germline V gene are MNHEY and SMNVEV (reference sequence). CDR3 length: 16 residues. The V and J ends lost 6 bases and 5 bases, in that order; junction bases with no gene match: 14. CDR3 DNA: TGTGCCAGCAGACCAGGTCGGGGACAGGTCGGGTATGGCTACACCTTC. It specifies CASRPGRGQVGYGYTF.

V and J are TRBV18 and TRBJ2-1, with D possibly matching TRBD2 (6 bases). CDR1 and CDR2 (germline): KGHSH, LQKENI. This CDR3 spans 13 amino acids. V gave up 3 bases and J gave up 5 bases, with 8 bases separating them. The CDR3 spells CASSPGLDNEQFF. CDR3 sequence (DNA): TGTGCCAGCTCACCGGGACTGGACAATGAGCAGTTCTTC.

This clone came up a few times. The V and J genes are TRBV6-6 and TRBJ1-5; D perhaps matches TRBD1 (5 bases). The CDR3 consists of 14 residues. Per the germline V gene, CDR1 is MNHNY and CDR2 is SVGAGI (reference sequence). V was cut by 2 bases and J by 0 bases, with 5 bases left in between. The CDR3 DNA reads as TGTGCCAGCAGTTACGACAGTAGCAATCAGCCCCAGCATTTT. The encoded protein is CASSYDSSNQPQHF.

This sequence joins TRBV5-1 and TRBJ1-2; 8 bases map to TRBD1. Germline assignment: CDR1 SGHRS and CDR2 YFSETQ. The CDR3 length is 14 residues. V lost 5 bases to trimming and J lost 4 bases; unmatched junction nucleotides: 7. For the CDR3, the DNA is TGCGCCAGCAGGATCGCCGGGACAGGCTATGGCTACACCTTC. Encoded protein: CASRIAGTGYGYTF.

The genes are TRBV6-5 and TRBJ1-1; no clear D. The germline V gene has CDR1 MNHEY and CDR2 SVGAGI. Deletions cut 5 bases from V and 1 base from J, with 14 bases between. CDR3 length: 15 amino acids. The CDR3 region has the DNA TGTGCCAGCAGTAACCGTCGGGGTGGGAACACTGAAGCTTTCTTT. Its translation: CASSNRRGGNTEAFF.

This clone was seen a handful of times. The rearrangement uses TRBV9 and TRBJ2-5; 9 positions match TRBD2. The CDR3 covers 15 residues. The J segment lost 5 bases and the V segment lost 2 bases, leaving 7 bases of the junction unmatched. Germline loops: CDR1 SGDLS, CDR2 YYNGEE. CDR3 nucleotide sequence: TGTGCCAGCAGCGTCGGGGGTAGCGGGAGTGAGACCCAGTACTTC. It translates to CASSVGGSGSETQYF.

J is TRBJ2-7 and V is TRBV6-5; 9 bases are a match to TRBD2. CDR3 size: 15 residues. V shed 10 bases, J shed 5 bases, and the junction held 15 bases outside the gene matches. In germline, CDR1 is MNHEY, CDR2 SVGAGI. The CDR3 sequence: CATKREVSGSHEQYF. The CDR3 DNA sequence: TGTGCCACCAAGAGGGAGGTTAGCGGGAGCCACGAGCAGTACTTC.

This chain connects TRBV7-6 to TRBJ1-2; the match to TRBD1 covers 7 bases. J gave up 4 bases and V 3 bases, and 2 bases lay outside the gene matches. CDR1 is SGHVS and CDR2 is FNYEAQ in the germline V gene. The CDR3 consists of 13 residues. The CDR3 DNA sequence: TGTGCCAGCAGCTTCGCAGGGGGCTATGGCTACACCTTC. Its translation is CASSFAGGYGYTF.

V usage is TRBV27 and J usage is TRBJ1-4; 8 bases match TRBD1. Trimming at V came to 7 bases and at J to 11 bases, leaving 9 bases not matched to a gene. The germline V gene has CDR1 MNHEY and CDR2 SMNVEV (reference sequence). This CDR3 spans 13 amino acids. The CDR3 protein is CASTDRAFQKLFF. CDR3 sequence (DNA): TGTGCCAGCACGGACAGGGCTTTTCAGAAACTGTTTTTT.